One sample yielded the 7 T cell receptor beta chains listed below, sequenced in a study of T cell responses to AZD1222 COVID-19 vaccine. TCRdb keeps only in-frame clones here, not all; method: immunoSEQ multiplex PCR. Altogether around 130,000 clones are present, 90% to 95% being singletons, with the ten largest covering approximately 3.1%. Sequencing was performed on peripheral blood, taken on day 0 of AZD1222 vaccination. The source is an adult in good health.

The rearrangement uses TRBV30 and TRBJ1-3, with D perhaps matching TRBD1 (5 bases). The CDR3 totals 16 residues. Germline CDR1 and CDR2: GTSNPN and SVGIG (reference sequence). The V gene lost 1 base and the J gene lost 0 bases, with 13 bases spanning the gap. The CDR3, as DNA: TGTGCCTGGAGTGGAGGCAGGGTGGCCTCTGGAAACACCATATATTTT. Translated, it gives CAWSGGRVASGNTIYF.

In nucleotides, the CDR3 is TGTGCCAGCAGTTTATGGTGGGAGGACACTGAAGCTTTCTTT. This encodes CASSLWWEDTEAFF. This chain uses TRBV27 with TRBJ1-1; D remains unclear. Germline V gene data show CDR1 as MNHEY and CDR2 as SMNVEV (reference sequence). The germline V and J ends were trimmed by 1 base and 3 bases, with 9 bases remaining between them. This CDR3 has 14 amino acids.

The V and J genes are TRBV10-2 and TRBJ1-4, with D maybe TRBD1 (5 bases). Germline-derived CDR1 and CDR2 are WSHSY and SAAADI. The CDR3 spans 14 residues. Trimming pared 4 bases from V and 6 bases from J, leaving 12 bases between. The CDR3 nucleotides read TGCGCCAGCAGTGTCACACAGGTGGATGAAAAACTGTTTTTT. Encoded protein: CASSVTQVDEKLFF.

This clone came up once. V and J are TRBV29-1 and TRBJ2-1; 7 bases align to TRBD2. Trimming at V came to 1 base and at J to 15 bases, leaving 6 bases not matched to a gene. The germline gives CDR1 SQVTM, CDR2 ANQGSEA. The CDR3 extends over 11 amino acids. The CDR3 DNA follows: TGCAGCGTTGAAGGGGGGGGGATTCGGTTCTTC. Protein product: CSVEGGGIRFF.

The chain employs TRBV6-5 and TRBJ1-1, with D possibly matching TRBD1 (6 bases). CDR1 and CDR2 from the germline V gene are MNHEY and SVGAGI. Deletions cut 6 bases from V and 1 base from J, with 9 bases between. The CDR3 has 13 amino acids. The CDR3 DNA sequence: TGTGCCAGCAGCACGACAGGGAACACTGAAGCTTTCTTT. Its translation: CASSTTGNTEAFF.

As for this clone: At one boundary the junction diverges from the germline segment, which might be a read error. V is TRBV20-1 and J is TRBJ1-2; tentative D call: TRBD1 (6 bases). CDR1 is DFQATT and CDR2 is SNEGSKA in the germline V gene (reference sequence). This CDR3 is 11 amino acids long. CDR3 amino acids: CSARHFDRRAF. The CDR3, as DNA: TGCAGTGCTCGACACTTCGACAGGCGGGCCTTC.

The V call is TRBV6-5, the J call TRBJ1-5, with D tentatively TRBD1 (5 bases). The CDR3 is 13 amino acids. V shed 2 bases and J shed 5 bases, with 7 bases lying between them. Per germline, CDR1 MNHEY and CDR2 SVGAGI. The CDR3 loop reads CASSYGGHQPQHF. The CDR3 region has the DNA TGTGCCAGCAGTTACGGGGGTCATCAGCCCCAGCATTTT.